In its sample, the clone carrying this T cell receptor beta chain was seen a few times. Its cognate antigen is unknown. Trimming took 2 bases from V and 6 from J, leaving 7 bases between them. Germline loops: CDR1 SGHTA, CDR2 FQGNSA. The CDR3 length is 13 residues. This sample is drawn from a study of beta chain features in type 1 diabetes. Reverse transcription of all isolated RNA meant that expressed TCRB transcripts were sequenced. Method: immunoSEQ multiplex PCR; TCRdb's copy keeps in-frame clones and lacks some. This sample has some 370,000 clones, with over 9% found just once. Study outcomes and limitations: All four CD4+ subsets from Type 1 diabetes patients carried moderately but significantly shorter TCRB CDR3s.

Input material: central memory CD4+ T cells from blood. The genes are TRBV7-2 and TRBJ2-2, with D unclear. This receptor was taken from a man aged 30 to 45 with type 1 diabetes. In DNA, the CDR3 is TGTGCCAGCAGCTTATCGGAGTCCGGGGAGCTGTTTTTT. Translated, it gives CASSLSESGELFF.